The 32 T cell receptor beta chains given below trace back to one sample, sequenced in a study of Tregs in tolerant kidney transplant recipients. Libraries were prepared by immunoSEQ multiplex PCR; TCRdb keeps only in-frame clonotypes and omits some of them. The sample includes about 64,000 clones, around 98% seen only once; the top ten take 0.34%. Sequenced material: Tregs from blood, taken before the transplant. These receptors were taken from a human donor who received a combined kidney and bone marrow transplant.

This chain joins TRBV28 and TRBJ2-7, with D tentatively TRBD1 (5 bases). The CDR3 loop spans 14 amino acids. Germline V lookup: CDR1 MDHEN, CDR2 SYDVKM. Trimming stripped 3 bases from V and 3 bases from J, with 12 bases between. The DNA for the CDR3 is TGTGCCAGCAGTTTCAGGTCAGGGCACTACGAGCAGTACTTC. Its translation is CASSFRSGHYEQYF.

This sequence joins TRBV5-1 and TRBJ2-7; 8 bases line up with TRBD2. The V and J ends lost 3 bases and 4 bases, in that order; junction bases with no gene match: 0. This CDR3 is 12 amino acids long. Germline assignment: CDR1 SGHRS and CDR2 YFSETQ. The CDR3 DNA follows: TGCGCCAGCAGCTCGGGAGGGTACGAGCAGTACTTC. This translates into CASSSGGYEQYF.

The CDR3 spells CASSQTSGGYNEQFF. In DNA, the CDR3 is TGCGCCAGCAGCCAGACTAGCGGGGGTTACAATGAGCAGTTCTTC. This chain links TRBV5-1 with TRBJ2-1; 12 bases are a match to TRBD2. The CDR3 runs to 15 residues. Germline V gene lookup returns CDR1 SGHRS and CDR2 YFSETQ. The V segment lost 4 bases and the J segment 4 bases; nucleotides outside the gene matches: 3.

The CDR3: CASSLRLAPLANTGELFF. In DNA form, the CDR3 reads TGTGCCAGCAGCTTAAGGCTAGCCCCTCTCGCGAACACCGGGGAGCTGTTTTTT. This chain links TRBV7-3 with TRBJ2-2; TRBD2 might be the D (5 bases). Trimming took 1 base from V and 0 from J, leaving 15 bases between them. This CDR3 contains 18 residues. The V gene's germline CDR1 is SGHTA and CDR2 FQGTGA.

J is TRBJ1-2 and V is TRBV19; a weak D match, TRBD1 (6 bases). CDR3 length: 15 residues. Germline CDR1 and CDR2: LNHDA and SQIVND (reference sequence). Trimming shortened V by 2 bases and J by 9 bases, and 19 bases separated the two germline ends. CDR3 nucleotides: TGTGCCAGTAGTATATGGACAGTCGGCTCTAAACGCTACACCTTC. It specifies CASSIWTVGSKRYTF.

V is TRBV7-3 and J is TRBJ1-6; D is possibly TRBD1 (5 bases). Germline-derived CDR1 and CDR2 are SGHTA and FQGTGA. The V end lost 1 base, the J end lost 10 bases, and 11 bases lay between the germline ends. There are 14 residues in the CDR3. The CDR3: CASSLRQGESPLHF. DNA of the CDR3: TGTGCCAGCAGCTTAAGGCAGGGTGAATCACCCCTCCACTTT.

The rearrangement joins TRBV6-6 to TRBJ2-3; 8 bases align to TRBD2. Unmatched junction bases numbered 6, after V lost 0 bases and J lost 7 bases. This CDR3 is 15 amino acids long. Germline-derived CDR1 and CDR2 are MNHNY and SVGAGI (reference sequence). The CDR3 region has the DNA TGTGCCAGCAGTTACTCGATGGCGGGGGGCCATACGCAGTATTTT. Encoded protein: CASSYSMAGGHTQYF.

The rearrangement uses TRBV7-2 and TRBJ2-7; D uncertain. The CDR3 contains 12 residues. Germline lookup yields CDR1 SGHTA and CDR2 FQGNSA. Trimming left V 4 bases short and J 3 bases short, with 7 bases between. The chain's CDR3 is CASSSSYYEQYF. CDR3 nucleotide sequence: TGTGCCAGCAGCTCAAGCTACTACGAGCAGTACTTC.

CDR3 in DNA: TGCGCCAGCAGTATAGGACAGGCAGGCTATGGCTACACCTTC. Protein product: CASSIGQAGYGYTF. The chain links TRBV5-1 to TRBJ1-2; TRBD1 matches 7 bases. Germline values: CDR1 SGHRS, CDR2 YFSETQ. The V gene end was trimmed by 5 bases and the J gene end by 4 bases; junction bases not matched to a gene: 8. This CDR3 spans 14 amino acids. Together with reference TRBV5-1 and TRBJ1-2, the CDR3 gives the full variable domain: KAGVTQTPRYLIKTRGQQVTLSCSPISGHRSVSWYQQTPGQGLQFLFEYFSETQRNKGNFPGRFSGRQFSNSRSEMNVSTLELGDSALYLCASSIGQAGYGYTFGSGTRLTVV.

A single count supports this clone. The chain has TRBV5-5 and TRBJ2-7; D might be TRBD2 (5 bases). V was clipped by 0 bases and J by 1 base, with 14 bases between them. Germline CDR1 and CDR2: SGHKS and YYEKEE (reference sequence). The CDR3 contains 16 residues. CDR3 sequence: CASSLGLMRASYEQYF. The CDR3 nucleotides are TGTGCCAGCAGCTTGGGGCTCATGAGGGCATCCTACGAGCAGTACTTC.

The chain couples TRBV2 to TRBJ2-7; D remains ambiguous. The CDR3 has 15 amino acids. V dropped 4 bases and J dropped 0 bases, with 13 bases sitting between them. The germline V gene encodes CDR1 SNHLY and CDR2 FYNNEI. The CDR3 DNA is TGTGCCAGCAGTGTTAACTTCCTGAGCTCCTACGAGCAGTACTTC. Its protein product is CASSVNFLSSYEQYF.

The rearrangement joins TRBV11-3 to TRBJ2-1, with 15 bases aligning to TRBD2. This CDR3 has 15 residues. CDR1 and CDR2 (germline): SGHNT, YENEEA. V lost 5 bases to trimming and J lost 10 bases; unmatched junction nucleotides: 6. The CDR3 is CASSHRGTSGGEQFF. The CDR3 DNA reads TGTGCCAGCAGCCACCGGGGGACTAGCGGGGGGGAGCAGTTCTTC.

The chain joins TRBV7-8 to TRBJ2-4; the match to TRBD1 covers 8 bases. Unmatched junction bases numbered 1, after V lost 0 bases and J lost 6 bases. The length of the CDR3 is 14 residues. CDR1 is SGHVS and CDR2 is FQNEAQ in the germline V gene. The CDR3 DNA sequence: TGTGCCAGCAGCTTAGCAGACAGGGGAAACATTCAGTACTTC. Protein sequence: CASSLADRGNIQYF.

V is TRBV4-3 and J is TRBJ2-7; 7 nucleotides line up with TRBD1. Trimming cost V 4 bases and J 4 bases; bases outside gene matches: 7. Germline lookup yields CDR1 LGHNA and CDR2 YSLEER. The CDR3 has 14 residues. CDR3 sequence (DNA): TGCGCCAGCAGCCTCCGGGACAGAATATACGAGCAGTACTTC. This codes for CASSLRDRIYEQYF.

This rearrangement joins TRBV5-1 to TRBJ2-3, with 9 bases that match TRBD2. The V gene's germline CDR1 is SGHRS and CDR2 YFSETQ. This CDR3 has 16 amino acids. J was trimmed by 5 bases and V by 0 bases; bases with no gene match: 7. This CDR3 is CASSLVGRGGQDTQYF. CDR3 DNA: TGCGCCAGCAGCTTGGTAGGGCGGGGGGGCCAAGATACGCAGTATTTT.

This clone was seen only once. The chain combines TRBV11-2 with TRBJ2-7; 12 nucleotides line up with TRBD2. This CDR3 region has 14 residues. V gave up 6 bases and J gave up 3 bases; unmatched junction bases: 3. Germline CDR1 reads SGHAT; CDR2 reads FQNNGV. The CDR3 sequence is CASRPGLAGYEQYF. The CDR3 nucleotides read TGTGCCAGCAGGCCGGGACTAGCGGGCTACGAGCAGTACTTC.

This clone came up once. The V call is TRBV21-1, the J call TRBJ2-7; the D segment call TRBD2 is taken from the table without a DNA check. TRBV21-1 is a documented pseudogene. The CDR3 contains 16 residues. CDR3 residues: CASSAGPPGLSYFGYF. As DNA, the CDR3 is TGTGCCAGCAGCGCTGGCCCCCCTGGACTCTCTTATTTCGGGTACTTC.

The sample holds one count of this clone. V gene TRBV6-6 combines with J gene TRBJ2-3; 10 bases are a match to TRBD2. After removal of 8 bases from V and 4 bases from J, the junction contained 9 bases not matched to a gene. This CDR3 is 15 amino acids long. Germline V lookup: CDR1 MNHNY, CDR2 SVGAGI (reference sequence). CDR3 DNA: TGTGCCAGCTATCGGGCTAGCGGGAGCGCAGATACGCAGTATTTT. This sequence encodes CASYRASGSADTQYF.

The chain couples TRBV5-6 to TRBJ2-7, with D tentatively TRBD1 (5 bases). Trimming shortened V by 4 bases and J by 5 bases, and 16 bases separated the two germline ends. The CDR3 contains 14 residues. The germline V gene has CDR1 SGHDT and CDR2 YYEEEE. The CDR3 region has the DNA TGTGCCAGCAGCCTCCTGCAGGGAATTCACGAGCAGTACTTC. Translation: CASSLLQGIHEQYF.

The genes are TRBV11-1 and TRBJ2-1; D is uncertain. The CDR3 is made up of 15 amino acids. Trimming stripped 5 bases from V and 0 bases from J, with 11 bases between. Per germline, CDR1 SGHAT and CDR2 FQDESV (reference sequence). The CDR3 nucleotides are TGTGCCAGCAGCCTTTCCGAGAGCTCCTACAATGAGCAGTTCTTC. Translation gives CASSLSESSYNEQFF.

The chain combines TRBV4-3 with TRBJ2-1, with D perhaps matching TRBD1 (6 bases). The ends were cut back, 4 bases at V and 8 bases at J, with 15 bases in the middle. This CDR3 is 14 amino acids long. From germline, CDR1 is LGHNA and CDR2 YSLEER. The DNA of the CDR3 is TGCGCCAGCAGCCGACAGGCCGTTGGTTATGAGCAGTTCTTC. This gives the protein CASSRQAVGYEQFF.

This clone was observed a few times. The CDR3 protein is CASSVLAGGHGDTQYF. In nucleotides, the CDR3 is TGTGCCAGCAGCGTATTAGCGGGAGGGCACGGAGATACGCAGTATTTT. The chain is built from TRBV9 and TRBJ2-3, with TRBD2 matching over 11 bases. Germline V gives CDR1 SGDLS, CDR2 YYNGEE. This CDR3 contains 16 residues. The V segment lost 1 base and the J segment 5 bases; nucleotides outside the gene matches: 6.

J is TRBJ2-1 and V is TRBV7-2; D gene ambiguous. Trimming cost V 1 base and J 6 bases, with 7 bases left between them. In germline, CDR1 is SGHTA, CDR2 FQGNSA. This CDR3 contains 13 residues. Here the CDR3 DNA reads TGTGCCAGCAGCTTAGATCCCTTCAATGAGCAGTTCTTC. Translating gives CASSLDPFNEQFF.

The genes are TRBV9 and TRBJ1-1; TRBD1 matches 7 bases. Germline loops: CDR1 SGDLS, CDR2 YYNGEE. V dropped 3 bases and J dropped 6; count of bases not matched to a gene: 14. The CDR3 extends over 16 amino acids. The CDR3: CASSGGQPHGMAEAFF. CDR3 nucleotide sequence: TGTGCCAGCAGCGGGGGACAGCCCCATGGGATGGCTGAAGCTTTCTTT.

The chain has TRBV7-2 and TRBJ2-5; no clear D. V lost 7 bases and J lost 5, with 11 bases in between. CDR3 length: 12 residues. Looked up from germline, CDR1 is SGHTA and CDR2 is FQGNSA. The CDR3 here is CASTRYAETQYF. For the CDR3, the DNA is TGTGCCAGCACCCGATACGCGGAGACCCAGTACTTC.

This chain connects TRBV19 to TRBJ2-5; D is perhaps TRBD2 (5 bases). This CDR3 is built from 13 residues. Germline CDR1 is LNHDA and CDR2 is SQIVND (reference sequence). V lost 1 base, J lost 5 bases, and 8 bases lay in between. The CDR3 spells CASSIVGVETQYF. DNA for the CDR3: TGTGCCAGTAGTATAGTGGGAGTGGAGACCCAGTACTTC. Combining the CDR3 with reference TRBV19 and TRBJ2-5 gives the whole variable domain DGGITQSPKYLFRKEGQNVTLSCEQNLNHDAMYWYRQDPGQGLRLIYYSQIVNDFQKGDIAEGYSVSREKKESFPLTVTSAQKNPTAFYLCASSIVGVETQYFGPGTRLLVL.

The chain links TRBV30 to TRBJ2-5; D gene ambiguous. The germline gives CDR1 GTSNPN, CDR2 SVGIG (reference sequence). Trimming cost V 0 bases and J 0 bases, with 5 bases left between them. The CDR3 totals 13 residues. The CDR3 reads CAWSVLYQETQYF. The CDR3 coding sequence is TGTGCCTGGAGTGTACTTTACCAAGAGACCCAGTACTTC.

This chain links TRBV6-1 with TRBJ1-5; D is unresolved. Germline CDR1 MNHNS, CDR2 SASEGT. Trimming took off 10 bases at V and 2 bases at J, with 18 bases between the two ends. The CDR3 covers 15 residues. The CDR3 DNA reads TGTGCCACCAAGTATGTTTTTGCAGGCAATCAGCCCCAGCATTTT. Protein: CATKYVFAGNQPQHF.

The gene calls are TRBV7-2 and TRBJ1-2, with 9 nucleotides matching TRBD1. Trimming took 0 bases from V and 3 from J; bases not matched to a gene: 2. This CDR3 spans 15 amino acids. Germline V CDR1 and CDR2: SGHTA, FQGNSA. Written as DNA, the CDR3 is TGTGCCAGCAGCTTAGCACAGGGGGCGCACTATGGCTACACCTTC. It codes for CASSLAQGAHYGYTF.

The chain couples TRBV6-1 to TRBJ1-2, with D perhaps TRBD1 (6 bases). The length of the CDR3 is 15 residues. Trimming removed 5 bases from V and 0 bases from J, with 13 bases in between. CDR1 MNHNS and CDR2 SASEGT come from the germline V gene. The CDR3 here is CASSIGTSTNYGYTF. CDR3 sequence (DNA): TGTGCCAGCAGTATAGGGACATCTACTAACTATGGCTACACCTTC.

This sequence joins TRBV7-9 and TRBJ1-2; 7 positions match TRBD1. The germline V gene has CDR1 SEHNR and CDR2 FQNEAQ (reference sequence). The V segment lost 5 bases and the J segment 6 bases; nucleotides outside the gene matches: 12. The length of the CDR3 is 15 residues. Written as DNA, the CDR3 is TGTGCCAGCAGCGATCGACAGGGAATCGCCCATGGCTACACCTTC. Amino acid sequence: CASSDRQGIAHGYTF.

This chain uses TRBV7-2 with TRBJ1-2, with no clear D. Trimming stripped 4 bases from V and 5 bases from J, with 2 bases between. In germline, CDR1 is SGHTA, CDR2 FQGNSA. This CDR3 comprises 10 residues. CDR3 DNA: TGTGCCAGCAGCTCGTATGGCTACACCTTC. Protein product: CASSSYGYTF.